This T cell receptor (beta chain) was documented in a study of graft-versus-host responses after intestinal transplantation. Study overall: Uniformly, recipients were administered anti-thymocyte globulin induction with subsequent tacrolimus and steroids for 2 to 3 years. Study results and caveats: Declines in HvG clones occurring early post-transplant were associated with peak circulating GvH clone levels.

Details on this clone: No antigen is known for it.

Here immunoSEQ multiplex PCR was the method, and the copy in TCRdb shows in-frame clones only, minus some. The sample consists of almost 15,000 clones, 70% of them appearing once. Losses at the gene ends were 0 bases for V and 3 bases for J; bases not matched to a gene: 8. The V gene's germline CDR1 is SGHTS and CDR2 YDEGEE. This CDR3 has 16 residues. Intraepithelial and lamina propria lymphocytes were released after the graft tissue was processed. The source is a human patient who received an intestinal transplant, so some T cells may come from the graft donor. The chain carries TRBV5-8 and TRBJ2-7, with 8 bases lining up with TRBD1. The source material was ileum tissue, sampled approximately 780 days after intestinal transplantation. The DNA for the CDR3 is TGTGCCAGCAGCTTGGCCGTCGCAGGGGGCATCTACGAGCAGTACTTC. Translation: CASSLAVAGGIYEQYF.